This T cell receptor (beta chain) is from a study of T-cell reconstitution after alpha-beta-depleted transplantation in children. V was cut by 0 bases and J by 4 bases, with 11 bases left in between. Germline V CDR1 and CDR2: MNHEY, SVGAGI. The CDR3 sequence is 15 residues long. This clonotype was picked up many times. The TCRbeta library was prepared with unique molecular identifiers. TCRdb called the PCR reads again in MiXCR, with one record for every CDR3 protein. The sample lists roughly 200,000 distinct CDR3 sequences, about 6.3% occurring once. This chain uses TRBV6-5 with TRBJ2-3; D unresolved. The receptor comes from a human donor who donated a stem cell graft to a child with Wiskott-Aldrich syndrome. Sequenced material: PBMCs from the stem cell graft donor, taken from the stem cell graft. CDR3 loop: CASSYSIISSDTQYF. DNA of the CDR3: TGTGCCAGCAGTTACTCGATAATAAGCTCAGATACGCAGTATTTT.